This T cell receptor beta chain derives from a study of CD8 T cells in Susac syndrome. The ends were cut back, 4 bases at V and 4 bases at J, with 16 bases in the middle. Germline V gene data show CDR1 as LNHDA and CDR2 as SQIVND (reference sequence). This CDR3 is 15 amino acids long. Reverse transcription used roughly 0.45 to 1 ug RNA and random hexamers. TCRdb processed the immunoSEQ multiplex PCR reads anew with MiXCR; each CDR3 protein has one entry. The sample has fewer than 250,000 distinct CDR3 sequences, approximately 94% seen once. The sample comprised CD4+ T cells from PBMCs. This sequence joins TRBV19 and TRBJ1-1, with a possible D match to TRBD1 (6 bases). The clonotype originates from a human donor in good health. This CDR3 reads CASSRTQGSGTEAFF. For the CDR3, the DNA is TGTGCCAGTAGTAGGACTCAGGGGAGTGGCACTGAAGCTTTCTTT.